A single sample is the source of the 23 T cell receptor beta chains below, sequenced in a study of T cells in Graves' hyperthyroidism and ophthalmopathy. It was RNA transcripts that yielded the amplified TCR beta CDR3 regions. First-round RT-PCR targeting the TCR CDR3 was performed with the HTBI primer set. TCRdb called the multiplex PCR reads again in MiXCR, with one record for every CDR3 protein. The sample has 500,000 to 650,000 distinct CDR3 sequences, approximately 14% seen once; the top ten hold around 13%. Material for sequencing was blood. The receptors stem from a woman aged 45-59 years with Graves' ophthalmopathy.

Only a few counts were recorded for this clonotype. This rearrangement joins TRBV7-3 to TRBJ2-2; the match to TRBD2 covers 12 bases. Germline V gene data show CDR1 as SGHTA and CDR2 as FQGTGA. This CDR3 is 16 amino acids long. V trimming: 4 bases; J trimming: 7 bases; junction bases outside the gene matches: 7. CDR3 sequence: CASSSSSSGRGGELFF. The DNA for the CDR3 is TGTGCCAGCAGCTCATCCTCTAGCGGGAGGGGCGGGGAGCTGTTTTTT.

This clonotype was observed a few times. The CDR3 loop reads CASSFPGDREYNEQFF. Here the CDR3 DNA reads TGTGCCAGCAGCTTTCCCGGGGACAGGGAATACAATGAGCAGTTCTTC. The V gene is TRBV11-2, the J gene TRBJ2-1, with 9 positions matching TRBD1. The trim removed 3 bases at V and 4 bases at J, leaving 7 bases unmatched. Germline CDR1 reads SGHAT; CDR2 reads FQNNGV. CDR3 length: 16 amino acids.

The DNA for the CDR3 is TGCGCCAGCAGCTTGGATTCAGTTAATCAGCCCCAGCATTTT. Translated: CASSLDSVNQPQHF. V gene TRBV5-1 combines with J gene TRBJ1-5; D not resolved. Between the trimmed V and J ends, which lost 0 bases and 4 bases, there was a span of 8 bases. The CDR3 consists of 14 residues. Germline lookup yields CDR1 SGHRS and CDR2 YFSETQ.

Many counts were recorded for this clonotype. This chain connects TRBV6-1 to TRBJ2-7; TRBD2 matches at 10 bases. Germline V gene lookup returns CDR1 MNHNS and CDR2 SASEGT. With V trimmed by 4 bases and J by 3 bases, 9 bases remained unmatched. This CDR3 region has 16 residues. The DNA of the CDR3 is TGTGCCAGCAGTGGACAGCTAGCGGGAGTTTTCTACGAGCAGTACTTC. As protein: CASSGQLAGVFYEQYF.

This clonotype appeared once. CDR3 in amino acids: CSVEIAGQGTQYF. CDR3 DNA: TGCAGCGTTGAAATAGCGGGCCAGGGTACGCAGTATTTT. This chain uses TRBV29-1 with TRBJ2-3, with 7 positions matching TRBD2. With 2 bases clipped from V and 8 bases from J, the junction kept 7 bases outside the gene matches. This CDR3 is 13 amino acids long. Germline assignment: CDR1 SQVTM and CDR2 ANQGSEA.

This clonotype was observed at least ten times. The rearrangement joins TRBV7-8 to TRBJ2-7; 10 nucleotides line up with TRBD2. Germline V lookup: CDR1 SGHVS, CDR2 FQNEAQ. There are 16 residues in the CDR3. With V trimmed by 2 bases and J by 3 bases, 7 bases remained unmatched. CDR3 bases: TGTGCCAGCAGCTTAAGAGTGGCTAGCGGGAGCTACGAGCAGTACTTC. The encoded protein is CASSLRVASGSYEQYF. The whole variable domain, filled in from reference TRBV7-8 and TRBJ2-7, reads GAGVSQSPRYKVAKRGQDVALRCDPISGHVSLFWYQQALGQGPEFLTYFQNEAQLDKSGLPSDRFFAERPEGSVSTLKIQRTQQEDSAVYLCASSLRVASGSYEQYFGPGTRLTVT.

The chain recombines TRBV9 with TRBJ2-1; 8 bases match TRBD2. CDR1 SGDLS and CDR2 YYNGEE come from the germline V gene. The CDR3 is 16 residues long. J was trimmed by 0 bases and V by 4 bases; bases with no gene match: 6. For the CDR3, the DNA is TGTGCCAGCAGCCCCCTCGGGAGGGCCTCCTACAATGAGCAGTTCTTC. It encodes CASSPLGRASYNEQFF. Full variable domain (rest looked up from reference TRBV9 and TRBJ2-1): DSGVTQTPKHLITATGQRVTLRCSPRSGDLSVYWYQQSLDQGLQFLIQYYNGEERAKGNILERFSAQQFPDLHSELNLSSLELGDSALYFCASSPLGRASYNEQFFGPGTRLTVL.

This clonotype turned up a few times. The CDR3 reads CASPGLAGSHEQFF. The CDR3 DNA sequence: TGTGCCAGCCCGGGACTAGCGGGATCCCATGAGCAGTTCTTC. The rearrangement joins TRBV7-9 to TRBJ2-1, with 13 bases fitting TRBD2. The J segment lost 8 bases and the V segment lost 8 bases, leaving 6 bases of the junction unmatched. This CDR3 region has 14 residues. Germline CDR1 reads SEHNR; CDR2 reads FQNEAQ (reference sequence).

This clonotype was found many times. The genes are TRBV11-3 and TRBJ1-1; 8 nucleotides align to TRBD1. The CDR3 extends over 15 amino acids. CDR1 and CDR2 from the germline V gene are SGHNT and YENEEA. J was trimmed by 3 bases and V by 4 bases; bases with no gene match: 7. Here the CDR3 reads CASSSSGQGHTEAFF. The CDR3 region has the DNA TGTGCCAGCAGCTCAAGTGGACAGGGTCACACTGAAGCTTTCTTT. The full variable domain, its missing parts supplied by reference TRBV11-3 and TRBJ1-1, is EAGVVQSPRYKIIEKKQPVAFWCNPISGHNTLYWYLQNLGQGPELLIRYENEEAVDDSQLPKDRFSAERLKGVDSTLKIQPAELGDSAVYLCASSSSGQGHTEAFFGQGTRLTVV.

The table lists this clonotype with many counts. This chain links TRBV20-1 with TRBJ2-1; D remains unclear. V lost 6 bases and J lost 0, with 12 bases in between. Germline V gene sequence: CDR1 DFQATT, CDR2 SNEGSKA (reference sequence). CDR3 length equals 14 residues. The CDR3 loop is CSAVADHSYNEQFF. The CDR3 nucleotides are TGCAGTGCAGTGGCGGACCACTCCTACAATGAGCAGTTCTTC.

This clonotype occurred many times. The J gene is TRBJ1-5, the V gene TRBV28; TRBD1 matches at 8 bases. V was clipped by 7 bases and J by 2 bases; unmatched bases: 13. The CDR3 totals 17 residues. Germline V gene lookup returns CDR1 MDHEN and CDR2 SYDVKM. This chain's CDR3 is CASTRDRGGWGNQPQHF. The CDR3 DNA follows: TGTGCCAGCACCAGAGACAGGGGAGGTTGGGGCAATCAGCCCCAGCATTTT.

This clonotype was seen more than once but under ten times. The chain uses TRBV14 and TRBJ2-1; 15 nucleotides line up with TRBD2. The length of the CDR3 is 17 residues. The V segment lost 5 bases and the J segment 2 bases; nucleotides outside the gene matches: 4. Germline CDR1 SGHDN, CDR2 FVKESK. CDR3 sequence: CASSMRTSGRAYNEQFF. CDR3 in DNA: TGTGCCAGCAGCATGCGGACTAGCGGGAGGGCCTACAATGAGCAGTTCTTC. Variable domain in full (rest from reference TRBV14 and TRBJ2-1): EAGVTQFPSHSVIEKGQTVTLRCDPISGHDNLYWYRRVMGKEIKFLLHFVKESKQDESGMPNNRFLAERTGGTYSTLKVQPAELEDSGVYFCASSMRTSGRAYNEQFFGPGTRLTVL.

This clonotype was detected a few times. The V and J genes are TRBV18 and TRBJ1-2, with 10 bases lining up with TRBD1. CDR1 and CDR2 from the germline V gene are KGHSH and LQKENI. V was clipped by 1 base and J by 7 bases; unmatched bases: 9. The length of the CDR3 is 16 residues. CDR3 loop: CASSPLDRGVVSGYTF. In DNA, the CDR3 is TGTGCCAGCTCACCACTGGACAGGGGGGTAGTCAGTGGCTACACCTTC.

This clonotype was seen at least ten times. The genes are TRBV7-9 and TRBJ2-3; 7 bases agree with TRBD2. Trimming removed 6 bases from V and 1 base from J; junction bases left unmatched: 7. There are 15 residues in the CDR3. Germline-derived CDR1 and CDR2 are SEHNR and FQNEAQ (reference sequence). The CDR3 is CASSRPAGGTDTQYF. DNA of the CDR3: TGTGCCAGCAGTCGTCCGGCGGGAGGCACAGATACGCAGTATTTT.

The chain combines TRBV4-2 with TRBJ2-1; TRBD2 matches 7 bases. With V trimmed by 0 bases and J by 7 bases, 3 bases remained unmatched. The CDR3 spans 14 residues. Germline assignment: CDR1 LGHNA and CDR2 YNFKEQ. The CDR3 DNA sequence: TGTGCCAGCAGCCAAGAGCGGGGGTGGAATGAGCAGTTCTTC. Amino acids: CASSQERGWNEQFF.

This clonotype turned up a few times. The rearrangement joins TRBV7-2 to TRBJ2-5, with 14 bases aligning to TRBD2. Unmatched junction bases numbered 2, after V lost 6 bases and J lost 5 bases. Germline V gene lookup returns CDR1 SGHTA and CDR2 FQGNSA. This CDR3 region has 14 residues. In DNA, the CDR3 is TGTGCCAGCAGGTGGACTAGCGGGAGGGAGACCCAGTACTTC. This sequence encodes CASRWTSGRETQYF. The whole variable domain, remainder taken from reference TRBV7-2 and TRBJ2-5, is GAGVSQSPSNKVTEKGKDVELRCDPISGHTALYWYRQSLGQGLEFLIYFQGNSAPDKSGLPSDRFSAERTGGSVSTLTIQRTQQEDSAVYLCASRWTSGRETQYFGPGTRLLVL.

This clonotype has ten or more counts. This chain joins TRBV11-2 and TRBJ2-1; TRBD2 agrees at 7 bases. This CDR3 is built from 15 residues. Unmatched junction bases numbered 9, after V lost 0 bases and J lost 10 bases. The germline CDR1 and CDR2 sequences are SGHAT and FQNNGV. Here the CDR3 reads CASSLDGGSNGEQFF. CDR3 nucleotides: TGTGCCAGCAGCTTAGACGGCGGGAGCAACGGGGAGCAGTTCTTC. Full variable domain (rest looked up from reference TRBV11-2 and TRBJ2-1): EAGVAQSPRYKIIEKRQSVAFWCNPISGHATLYWYQQILGQGPKLLIQFQNNGVVDDSQLPKDRFSAERLKGVDSTLKIQPAKLEDSAVYLCASSLDGGSNGEQFFGPGTRLTVL.

The chain has TRBV4-3 and TRBJ1-2, with 7 bases fitting TRBD1. This CDR3 is 15 amino acids long. V lost 0 bases and J lost 3; bases outside the gene matches: 4. The V gene's germline CDR1 is LGHNA and CDR2 YSLEER. In nucleotides, the CDR3 is TGCGCCAGCAGCCAAGATGGGACAGCTCACTATGGCTACACCTTC. It yields the protein CASSQDGTAHYGYTF.

This clonotype was picked up a small number of times. The chain combines TRBV19 with TRBJ1-1; D perhaps matches TRBD1 (5 bases). The V end lost 2 bases, the J end lost 3 bases, and 10 bases lay between the germline ends. The germline V gene encodes CDR1 LNHDA and CDR2 SQIVND (reference sequence). This CDR3 is built from 14 residues. In nucleotides, the CDR3 is TGTGCCAGTAGTATATGGGCAGGGTACACTGAAGCTTTCTTT. This codes for CASSIWAGYTEAFF.

The table lists this clonotype with a few counts. A clone one base away is much larger, so this may be a read error. The chain uses TRBV6-5 and TRBJ2-1, with 9 bases that match TRBD2. J was trimmed by 8 bases and V by 2 bases; bases with no gene match: 10. Germline loops: CDR1 MNHEY, CDR2 SVGAGI. The CDR3 spans 16 residues. The CDR3, as DNA: TGTGCCAGCAGTTACGGCGGGAGGGCCTCATACCATGAGCAGTTCTTC. It encodes CASSYGGRASYHEQFF.

There are many counts of this clonotype. The rearrangement links TRBV20-1 to TRBJ2-1; D gene uncertain. The germline gives CDR1 DFQATT, CDR2 SNEGSKA (reference sequence). This CDR3 contains 12 residues. V lost 4 bases and J 4 bases, leaving 8 bases between the germline ends. The CDR3 DNA sequence: TGCAGTGCTACCCAAAGATACAATGAGCAGTTCTTC. It specifies CSATQRYNEQFF.

The rearrangement joins TRBV7-2 to TRBJ2-7; weak D call: TRBD2 (5 bases). Germline V gene data show CDR1 as SGHTA and CDR2 as FQGNSA. V shed 5 bases and J shed 7 bases, with 21 bases lying between them. The CDR3 is made up of 15 amino acids. CDR3 in DNA: TGTGCCAGCAGCGACCTAGCCGAGAGGCCGGCGGAGCAGTACTTC. Amino acids: CASSDLAERPAEQYF.

The chain has TRBV27 and TRBJ2-1; TRBD2 agrees at 11 bases. The V gene's germline CDR1 is MNHEY and CDR2 SMNVEV (reference sequence). CDR3 length: 15 residues. V trimming: 5 bases; J trimming: 8 bases; junction bases outside the gene matches: 8. In nucleotides, the CDR3 is TGTGCCAGCAGTGCTACTAGCGGGAGTTTCCATGAGCAGTTCTTC. As protein: CASSATSGSFHEQFF.